These T cell receptor beta chains were read from a single sample in a study of cytomegalovirus exposure and HLA in healthy donors. Generated by immunoSEQ multiplex PCR, the TCRdb table keeps only in-frame clones and is missing some. This sample contains around 140,000 clones. Sequenced: PBMCs. These receptors originate from a man aged 18 to 29 in good health and CMV-seronegative. The CDR3 runs from the conserved cysteine through the conserved F or W. The order of the fields is J gene, V gene, D gene, CDR3 DNA, CDR3 protein. A D gene is named only where the DNA matches it firmly.

>TRBJ2-5|TRBV18|-
TGTGCCAGCTCACCACCTTCAGGGCTCGAGACCCAGTACTTC
CASSPPSGLETQYF
>TRBJ2-3|TRBV6-5|-
TGTGCCAGCAGTTACGGTCTCCACCGGGATACGCAGTATTTT
CASSYGLHRDTQYF
>TRBJ1-4|TRBV29-1|TRBD1
TGCAGCTACAGGGGCGTAAATGAAAAACTGTTTTTT
CSYRGVNEKLFF
>TRBJ1-3|TRBV2|-
TGTGCCAGCAGTGAAATCGGCCGGACAGCTGGAAACACCATATATTTT
CASSEIGRTAGNTIYF
>TRBJ2-1|TRBV7-8|TRBD1
TGTGCCAGCAGCTTGACAGGGACCCACAATGAGCAGTTCTTC
CASSLTGTHNEQFF
>TRBJ2-1|TRBV7-9|TRBD2
TGTGCCAGCTCAAGGCTAGCGGGAGTTTTGGTTGAGCAGTTCTTC
CASSRLAGVLVEQFF
>TRBJ2-1|TRBV4-2|TRBD1
TGTGCCAGCAGACGAGACAGGGGCTCCTACAATGAGCAGTTCTTC
CASRRDRGSYNEQFF
>TRBJ2-3|TRBV5-1|-
TGCGCCAGCAGCAAGACCAGAGCGAGCACAGATACGCAGTATTTT
CASSKTRASTDTQYF
>TRBJ2-7|TRBV30|-
TGTGCCTGGACAGGCTCCTACGAGCAGTACTTC
CAWTGSYEQYF
>TRBJ2-1|TRBV28|TRBD2
TGTGCCAGCAGTAACTCGGGACTAGACACTGAGCAGTTCTTC
CASSNSGLDTEQFF
>TRBJ2-1|TRBV5-4|-
TGTGCCAGCAGCCCAAGGAGCCAAGAGCAGTTCTTC
CASSPRSQEQFF
>TRBJ2-7|TRBV4-2|-
TGTGCCAGCAGCCAGCGAGCGAGCTACGAGCAGTACTTC
CASSQRASYEQYF
>TRBJ1-5|TRBV21-1|-
TGTGCCAGAAGCAGAGGGGGCTGGAGGCAGCCCCAGCATTTT
CARSRGGWRQPQHF
>TRBJ2-7|TRBV4-3|-
TGCGCCAGCAGCCAAGCTGAGCGGCCCTACGAGCAGTACTTC
CASSQAERPYEQYF
>TRBJ2-7|TRBV15|TRBD1
TGTGCCACCAGCTTCGGACAGGGGTTGTCCGAGCAGTACTTC
CATSFGQGLSEQYF
>TRBJ1-1|TRBV30|-
TGTGCCTCTACTAGGGCAGTTGAAGCTTTCTTT
CASTRAVEAFF
>TRBJ2-1|TRBV2|-
TGTGCCAGCGGAGTTAGGAATGAGCAGTTCTTC
CASGVRNEQFF
>TRBJ1-4|TRBV7-9|-
TGTGCCAGCAGCCCTCTTAGGTTAGGACAGCAGAATGAAAAACTGTTTTTT
CASSPLRLGQQNEKLFF
>TRBJ1-4|TRBV11-2|-
TGTGCCAGCAGACGTACAGGGTCGGGCGAAAAACTGTTTTTT
CASRRTGSGEKLFF
>TRBJ2-2|TRBV9|TRBD2
TGTGCCAGCAGGCGTAGAAAGAACGGGACTACAAGGGCGGAAAGAAACACCGGGGAGCTGTTTTTT
CASRRRKNGTTRAERNTGELFF
>TRBJ2-7|TRBV27|TRBD2
TGTGCCAGCAGTTTTGAGGCGGGGGGATACTACGAGCAGTACTTC
CASSFEAGGYYEQYF
>TRBJ2-1|TRBV10-3|-
TGTGCCCAAAGGGCTAGCGAAGACAATGAGCAGTTCTTC
CAQRASEDNEQFF
>TRBJ2-3|TRBV9|TRBD2
TGTGCCAGCAGCGTAGAGGCGGGAGCCCACACAGATACGCAGTATTTT
CASSVEAGAHTDTQYF
>TRBJ2-1|TRBV5-4|TRBD2
TGTGCCACCCTAGCGGGGGGCCCCTCGTACAATGAGCAGTTCTTC
CATLAGGPSYNEQFF
>TRBJ1-3|TRBV15|-
TGTGCCACCAGCAGAGGTCCAGGAGGAAACACCATATATTTT
CATSRGPGGNTIYF
>TRBJ1-2|TRBV7-2|TRBD1
TGTGCCAGCAGCTCCCGGGACAGCTTGGTATATGGCTACACCTTC
CASSSRDSLVYGYTF
>TRBJ2-1|TRBV7-6|-
TGTGCCAGCAGCTTAGCGGGCCGGCCTAGCTCCTGGCAGTTCTTC
CASSLAGRPSSWQFF
>TRBJ1-6|TRBV27|-
TGTGCCAGCACCGGCGGACTGAGCTCCTATAATTCACCCCTCCACTTT
CASTGGLSSYNSPLHF
>TRBJ1-3|TRBV6-5|-
TGTGCCAGCAGGATGACAGTCTCTGGAAACACCATATATTTT
CASRMTVSGNTIYF
>TRBJ2-7|TRBV11-3|-
TGTGCCAGCAGCCCCCCTGGGGCAGACTCCTACGAGCAGTACTTC
CASSPPGADSYEQYF
>TRBJ1-2|TRBV5-1|-
TGCGCCAGCGGGGGCCAGAACTATGGCTACACCTTC
CASGGQNYGYTF
>TRBJ2-5|TRBV9|-
TGTGCCAGCAGCGTAGGGGACCCAGGGGGGGAGACCCAGTACTTC
CASSVGDPGGETQYF
>TRBJ1-1|TRBV19|TRBD1
TGTGCCAGTAGAGGGAGGGACAGGGAGATCCCTGAAGCTTTCTTT
CASRGRDREIPEAFF
>TRBJ2-7|TRBV4-1|TRBD1
TGCGCCAGCAGCCGACAGGGGGTTGCCTACGAGCAGTACTTC
CASSRQGVAYEQYF
>TRBJ1-2|TRBV28|-
TGTGCCAGCAGTCCCCCCGGCAGGGGCCCTAACTATGGCTACACCTTC
CASSPPGRGPNYGYTF
>TRBJ2-2|TRBV9|TRBD2
TGTGCCAGCAGCGGATCCCCGACTAGCGGAGTTTCGAACACCGGGGAGCTGTTTTTT
CASSGSPTSGVSNTGELFF
>TRBJ2-1|TRBV4-1|TRBD2
TGCGCCAGCAGCCAAGATTGGACTAGCGGGTTCCTATTCTTC
CASSQDWTSGFLFF
>TRBJ1-2|TRBV19|-
TGTGCCAGTAGTATAGGTTTCCCACCCTTCGGTGGCTACACCTTC
CASSIGFPPFGGYTF
>TRBJ2-5|TRBV2|-
TGTGCCAGCAGTGAATGGGGCCAGGGACAAGAGACCCAGTACTTC
CASSEWGQGQETQYF
>TRBJ1-5|TRBV19|-
TGTGCCAGTAAGGGGGGGCAGAATAATCAGCCCCAGCATTTT
CASKGGQNNQPQHF
>TRBJ2-5|TRBV27|TRBD2
TGTGCCAGCAGTTCCGTTTGGGGAGGGCGAGAGACCCAGTACTTC
CASSSVWGGRETQYF
>TRBJ2-7|TRBV4-3|TRBD2
TGCGCCAGCAGCCAAGATTTAGGACTAGCGGGCCGGGGCTCGTACGAGCAGTACTTC
CASSQDLGLAGRGSYEQYF
>TRBJ1-5|TRBV10-2|-
TGCGCCAGCAGTGAGTCCTTCGAGGGTTTTCAGCCCCAGCATTTT
CASSESFEGFQPQHF
>TRBJ2-7|TRBV13|-
TGTGCCAGCAGCCACCCGACAGGCTACGAGCAGTACTTC
CASSHPTGYEQYF